This TCR beta chain was identified in a study of blood T cell repertoires in COVID-19. On the study more broadly: Acute and convalescent COVID-19 specimens originated in the United States, Italy and Spain. Nucleic acid was either cDNA or gDNA, and it came from T cells, B-cell-depleted T cells, or PBMCs.

CDR1 and CDR2 (germline): SGHAT, FQNNGV. This CDR3 contains 15 residues. Trimming took off 1 base at V and 0 bases at J, with 7 bases between the two ends. In the study's own analysis: Amplification of reference gene primers was used by the study to estimate nucleated cell counts. Assay used: immunoSEQ multiplex PCR; TCRdb lists only in-frame clones, some missing. The DNA was the basis for D and trimming; V, J and clone size are from that table. Among about 220,000 clones, roughly 82% were seen once, and the ten largest hold 4.7%. The sequence was collected from a woman aged 70-85 years with acute or convalescent COVID-19. The sample consisted of peripheral blood. This chain links TRBV11-2 with TRBJ1-3; no clear D gene. The CDR3 region is CASSLAGLSGNTIYF. CDR3 in DNA: TGTGCCAGCAGCTTAGCAGGACTCTCTGGAAACACCATATATTTT.